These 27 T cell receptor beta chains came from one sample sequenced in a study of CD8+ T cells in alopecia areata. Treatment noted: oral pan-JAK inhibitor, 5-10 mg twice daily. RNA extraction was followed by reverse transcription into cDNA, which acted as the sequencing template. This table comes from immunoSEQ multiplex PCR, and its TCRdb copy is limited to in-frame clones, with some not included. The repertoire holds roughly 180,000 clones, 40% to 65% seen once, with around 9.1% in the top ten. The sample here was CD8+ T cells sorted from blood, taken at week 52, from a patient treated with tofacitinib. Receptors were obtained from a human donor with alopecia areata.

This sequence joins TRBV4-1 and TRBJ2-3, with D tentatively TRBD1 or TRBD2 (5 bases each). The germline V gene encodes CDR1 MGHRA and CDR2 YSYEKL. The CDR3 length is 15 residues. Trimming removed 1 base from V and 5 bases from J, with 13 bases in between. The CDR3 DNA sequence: TGCGCCAGCAGCCAAGCTGGGGCTGGGGGAGATACGCAGTATTTT. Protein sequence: CASSQAGAGGDTQYF.

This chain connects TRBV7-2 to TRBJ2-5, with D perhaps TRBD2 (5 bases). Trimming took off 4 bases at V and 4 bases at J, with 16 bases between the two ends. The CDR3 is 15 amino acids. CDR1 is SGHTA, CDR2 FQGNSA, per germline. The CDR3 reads CASSSLGRGSETQYF. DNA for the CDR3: TGTGCCAGCAGCTCCCTCGGCCGAGGGTCAGAGACCCAGTACTTC.

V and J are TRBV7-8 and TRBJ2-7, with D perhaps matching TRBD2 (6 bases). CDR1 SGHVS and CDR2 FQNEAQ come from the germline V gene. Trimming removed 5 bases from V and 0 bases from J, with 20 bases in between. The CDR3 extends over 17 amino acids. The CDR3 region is CASSGDGVAGHSYEQYF. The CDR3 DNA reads TGTGCCAGCAGCGGGGACGGGGTGGCGGGGCACTCCTACGAGCAGTACTTC.

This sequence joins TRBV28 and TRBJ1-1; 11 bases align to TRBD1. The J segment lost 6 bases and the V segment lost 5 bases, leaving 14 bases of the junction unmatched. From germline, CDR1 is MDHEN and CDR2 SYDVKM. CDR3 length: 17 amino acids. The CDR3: CASSTPGQGAWSSEAFF. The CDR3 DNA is TGTGCCAGCAGTACCCCTGGACAGGGGGCGTGGTCCTCTGAAGCTTTCTTT. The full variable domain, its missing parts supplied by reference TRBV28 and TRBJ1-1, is DVKVTQSSRYLVKRTGEKVFLECVQDMDHENMFWYRQDPGLGLRLIYFSYDVKMKEKGDIPEGYSVSREKKERFSLILESASTNQTSMYLCASSTPGQGAWSSEAFFGQGTRLTVV.

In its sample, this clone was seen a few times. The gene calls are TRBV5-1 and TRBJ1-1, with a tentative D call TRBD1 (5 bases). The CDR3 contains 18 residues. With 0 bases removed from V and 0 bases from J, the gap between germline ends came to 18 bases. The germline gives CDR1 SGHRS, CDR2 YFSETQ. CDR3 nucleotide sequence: TGCGCCAGCAGCTTGGTTCCCACCCCCGGGACGGTGAACACTGAAGCTTTCTTT. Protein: CASSLVPTPGTVNTEAFF. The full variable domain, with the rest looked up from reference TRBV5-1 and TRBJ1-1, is KAGVTQTPRYLIKTRGQQVTLSCSPISGHRSVSWYQQTPGQGLQFLFEYFSETQRNKGNFPGRFSGRQFSNSRSEMNVSTLELGDSALYLCASSLVPTPGTVNTEAFFGQGTRLTVV.

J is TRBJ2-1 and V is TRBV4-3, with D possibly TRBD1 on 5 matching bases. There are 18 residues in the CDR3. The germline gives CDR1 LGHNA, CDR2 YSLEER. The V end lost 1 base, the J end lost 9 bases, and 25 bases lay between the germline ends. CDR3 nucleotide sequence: TGCGCCAGCAGCCAAGCCGGAATGACAGTTTCGAGACCTACTGAGCAGTTCTTC. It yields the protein CASSQAGMTVSRPTEQFF.

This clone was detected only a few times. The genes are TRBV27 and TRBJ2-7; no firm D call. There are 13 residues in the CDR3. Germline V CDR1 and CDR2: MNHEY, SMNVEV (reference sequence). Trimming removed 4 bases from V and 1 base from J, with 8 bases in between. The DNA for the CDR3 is TGTGCCAGCAGTTATGGTCATTCCTACGAGCAGTACTTC. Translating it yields CASSYGHSYEQYF.

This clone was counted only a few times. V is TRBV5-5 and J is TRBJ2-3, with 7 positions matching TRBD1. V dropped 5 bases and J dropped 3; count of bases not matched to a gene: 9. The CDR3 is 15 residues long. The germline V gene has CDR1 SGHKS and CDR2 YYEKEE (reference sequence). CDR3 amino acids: CASRRVQGMTDTQYF. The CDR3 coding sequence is TGTGCCAGCAGGAGAGTACAGGGGATGACAGATACGCAGTATTTT.

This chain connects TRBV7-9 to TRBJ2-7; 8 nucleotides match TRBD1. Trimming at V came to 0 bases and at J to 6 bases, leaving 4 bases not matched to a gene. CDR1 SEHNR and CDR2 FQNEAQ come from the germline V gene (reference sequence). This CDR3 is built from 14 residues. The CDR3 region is CASSLASTGGEQYF. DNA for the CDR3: TGTGCCAGCAGCTTAGCGAGTACAGGGGGCGAGCAGTACTTC.

The CDR3 reads CASSRGANNEQFF. CDR3 nucleotides: TGTGCCAGCAGCCGGGGGGCGAACAATGAGCAGTTCTTC. The V gene is TRBV7-2, the J gene TRBJ2-1, with a weak D call TRBD2 (7 bases). V lost 5 bases, J lost 5 bases, and 10 bases lay in between. This CDR3 has 13 residues. Looked up from germline, CDR1 is SGHTA and CDR2 is FQGNSA.

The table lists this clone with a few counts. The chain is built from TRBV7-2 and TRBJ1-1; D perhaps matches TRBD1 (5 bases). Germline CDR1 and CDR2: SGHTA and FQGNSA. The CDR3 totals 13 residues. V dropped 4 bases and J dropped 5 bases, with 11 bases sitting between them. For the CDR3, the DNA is TGTGCCAGCAGCTCACAGGCGTCGACTGAAGCTTTCTTT. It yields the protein CASSSQASTEAFF.

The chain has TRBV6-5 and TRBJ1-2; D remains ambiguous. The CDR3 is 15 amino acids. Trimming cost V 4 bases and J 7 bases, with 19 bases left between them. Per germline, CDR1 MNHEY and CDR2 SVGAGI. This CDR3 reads CASSSLLVSGFGYTF. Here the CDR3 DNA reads TGTGCCAGCAGTTCCCTGTTGGTTTCGGGATTTGGCTACACCTTC.

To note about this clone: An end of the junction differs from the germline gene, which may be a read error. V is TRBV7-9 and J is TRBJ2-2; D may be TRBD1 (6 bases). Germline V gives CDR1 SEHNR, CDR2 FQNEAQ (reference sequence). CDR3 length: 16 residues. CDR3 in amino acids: CASPLMDSSNAGELFF. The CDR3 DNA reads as TGTGCCAGCCCTCTAATGGACAGTTCGAACGCCGGGGAGCTGTTTTTT.

The CDR3, as DNA: TGTGCCAGCACCGGAGACACAGACAATGAGCAGTTCTTC. Its protein product is CASTGDTDNEQFF. The chain is built from TRBV9 and TRBJ2-1; D unclear. The V and J ends lost 6 bases and 5 bases respectively, with 12 bases between them. Germline V gene data show CDR1 as SGDLS and CDR2 as YYNGEE. The CDR3 consists of 13 residues.

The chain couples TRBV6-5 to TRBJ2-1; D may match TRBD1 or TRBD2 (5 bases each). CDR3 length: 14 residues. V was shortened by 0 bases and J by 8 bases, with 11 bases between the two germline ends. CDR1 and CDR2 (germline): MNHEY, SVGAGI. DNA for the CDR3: TGTGCCAGCAGTTACTCGTGGGACGGCGATGAGCAGTTCTTC. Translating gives CASSYSWDGDEQFF.

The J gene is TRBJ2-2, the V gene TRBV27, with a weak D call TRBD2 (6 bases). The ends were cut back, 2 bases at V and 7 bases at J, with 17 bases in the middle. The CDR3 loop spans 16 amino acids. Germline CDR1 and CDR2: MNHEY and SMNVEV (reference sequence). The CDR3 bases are TGTGCCAGCAGTTTAAGGGCTAGCGAGGGAATCGGGGAGCTGTTTTTT. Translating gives CASSLRASEGIGELFF.

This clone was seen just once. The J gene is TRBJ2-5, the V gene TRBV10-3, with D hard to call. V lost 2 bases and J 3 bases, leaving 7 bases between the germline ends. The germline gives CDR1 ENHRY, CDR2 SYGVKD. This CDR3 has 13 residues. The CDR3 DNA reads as TGTGCCATCAGTGAGCCCCCGGAAGAGACCCAGTACTTC. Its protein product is CAISEPPEETQYF.

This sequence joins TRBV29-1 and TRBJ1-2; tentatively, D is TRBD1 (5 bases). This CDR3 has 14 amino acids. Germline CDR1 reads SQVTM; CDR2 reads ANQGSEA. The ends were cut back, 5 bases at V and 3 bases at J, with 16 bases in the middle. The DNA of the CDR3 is TGCAGCGTTACTGCCCCAGGGTCACACTATGGCTACACCTTC. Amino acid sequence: CSVTAPGSHYGYTF.

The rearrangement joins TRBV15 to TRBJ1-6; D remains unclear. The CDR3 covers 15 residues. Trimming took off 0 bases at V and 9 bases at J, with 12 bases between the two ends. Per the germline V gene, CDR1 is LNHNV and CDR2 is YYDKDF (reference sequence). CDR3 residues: CATSRESTGGSPLHF. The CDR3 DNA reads TGTGCCACCAGCAGAGAATCTACGGGAGGTTCACCCCTCCACTTT.

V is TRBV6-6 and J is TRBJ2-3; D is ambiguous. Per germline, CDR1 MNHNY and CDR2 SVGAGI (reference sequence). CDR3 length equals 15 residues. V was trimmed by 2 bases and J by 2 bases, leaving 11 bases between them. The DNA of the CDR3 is TGTGCCAGCAGTTACAGACTCGATAACACAGATACGCAGTATTTT. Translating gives CASSYRLDNTDTQYF.

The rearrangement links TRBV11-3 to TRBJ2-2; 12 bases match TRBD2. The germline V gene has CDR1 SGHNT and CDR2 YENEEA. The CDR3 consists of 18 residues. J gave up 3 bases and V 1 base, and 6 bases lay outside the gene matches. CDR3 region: CASSLGGLAGSYTGELFF. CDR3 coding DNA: TGTGCCAGCAGCTTAGGTGGACTAGCGGGGAGTTACACCGGGGAGCTGTTTTTT.

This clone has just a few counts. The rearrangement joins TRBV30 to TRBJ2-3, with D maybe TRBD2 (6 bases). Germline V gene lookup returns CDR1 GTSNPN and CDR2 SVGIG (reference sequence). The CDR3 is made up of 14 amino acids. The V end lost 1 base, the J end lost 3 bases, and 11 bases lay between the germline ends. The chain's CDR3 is CAWSGGAGTDTQYF. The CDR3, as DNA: TGTGCCTGGAGTGGGGGCGCGGGAACAGATACGCAGTATTTT.

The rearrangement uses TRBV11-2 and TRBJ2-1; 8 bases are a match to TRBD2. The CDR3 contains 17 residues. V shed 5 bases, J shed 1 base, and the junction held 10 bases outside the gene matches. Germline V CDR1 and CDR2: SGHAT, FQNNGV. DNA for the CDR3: TGTGCCAGCAGCAAAGGTTTAGCGGGGTTATCCTACAATGAGCAGTTCTTC. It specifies CASSKGLAGLSYNEQFF.

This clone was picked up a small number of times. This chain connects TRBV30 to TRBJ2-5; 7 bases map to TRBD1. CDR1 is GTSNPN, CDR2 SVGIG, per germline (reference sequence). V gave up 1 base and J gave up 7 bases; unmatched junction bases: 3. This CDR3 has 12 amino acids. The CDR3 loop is CAWSDRGGTQYF. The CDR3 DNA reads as TGTGCCTGGAGTGACAGGGGTGGGACCCAGTACTTC.

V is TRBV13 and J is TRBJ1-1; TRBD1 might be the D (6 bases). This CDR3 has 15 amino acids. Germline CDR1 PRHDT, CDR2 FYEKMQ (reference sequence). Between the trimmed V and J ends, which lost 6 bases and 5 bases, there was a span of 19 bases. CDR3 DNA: TGTGCCAGCAGTTCGGGGCCAGGGGAATGGACTGAAGCTTTCTTT. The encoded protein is CASSSGPGEWTEAFF. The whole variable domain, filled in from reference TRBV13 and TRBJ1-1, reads AAGVIQSPRHLIKEKRETATLKCYPIPRHDTVYWYQQGPGQDPQFLISFYEKMQSDKGSIPDRFSAQQFSDYHSELNMSSLELGDSALYFCASSSGPGEWTEAFFGQGTRLTVV.

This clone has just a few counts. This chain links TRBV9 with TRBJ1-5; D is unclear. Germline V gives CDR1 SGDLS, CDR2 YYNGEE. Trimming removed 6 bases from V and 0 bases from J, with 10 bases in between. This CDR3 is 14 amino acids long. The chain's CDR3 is CASNLGDSNQPQHF. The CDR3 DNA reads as TGTGCCAGCAACCTCGGAGATAGCAATCAGCCCCAGCATTTT.

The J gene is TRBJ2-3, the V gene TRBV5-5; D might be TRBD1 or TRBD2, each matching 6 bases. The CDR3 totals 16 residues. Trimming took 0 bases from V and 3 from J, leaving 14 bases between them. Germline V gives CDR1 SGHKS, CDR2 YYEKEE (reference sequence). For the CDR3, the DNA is TGTGCCAGCAGCTTGGAGGATAGGGGGGTGACAGATACGCAGTATTTT. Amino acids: CASSLEDRGVTDTQYF.